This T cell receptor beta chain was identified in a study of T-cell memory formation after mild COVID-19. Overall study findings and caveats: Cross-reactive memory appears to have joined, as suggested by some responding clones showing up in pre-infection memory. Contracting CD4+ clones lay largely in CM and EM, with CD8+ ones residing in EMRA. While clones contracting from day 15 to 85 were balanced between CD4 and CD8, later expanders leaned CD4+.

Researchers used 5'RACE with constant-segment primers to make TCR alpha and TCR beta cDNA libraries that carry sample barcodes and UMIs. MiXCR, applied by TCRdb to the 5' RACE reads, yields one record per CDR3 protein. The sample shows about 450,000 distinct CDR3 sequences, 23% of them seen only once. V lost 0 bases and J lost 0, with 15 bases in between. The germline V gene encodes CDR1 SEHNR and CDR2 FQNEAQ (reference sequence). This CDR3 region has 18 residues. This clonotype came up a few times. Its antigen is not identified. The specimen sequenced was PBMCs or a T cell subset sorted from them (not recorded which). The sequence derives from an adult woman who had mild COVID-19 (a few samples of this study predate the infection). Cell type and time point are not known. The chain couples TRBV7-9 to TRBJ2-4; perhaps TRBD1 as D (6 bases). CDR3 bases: TGTGCCAGCAGCTTAGCCCCCCCGGGACAACGAGCCAAAAACATTCAGTACTTC. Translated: CASSLAPPGQRAKNIQYF.